The TCR beta chain under discussion was sequenced for a study of response to subunit inactivated influenza vaccine. Regarding this clonotype: Its antigen remains unidentified.

The CDR3 is made up of 18 amino acids. The germline V gene encodes CDR1 MNHEY and CDR2 SVGAGI. Trimming cost V 0 bases and J 0 bases; bases outside gene matches: 5. TCRdb passed the RT-PCR reads through MiXCR, listing each CDR3 protein once. This sample carries more than 450,000 distinct CDR3 sequences, roughly 12% of them seen once, and the ten largest clones take roughly a tenth. Findings of the study overall: Authors suggested that a seasonal influenza vaccination recruits few new T cells each time.

The TCR comes from a man aged 45-65 years who received an inactivated influenza vaccine. The source material was PBMCs from blood, sampled on the day of vaccination. The J gene is TRBJ2-4, the V gene TRBV6-5; 10 bases are shared with TRBD2. The CDR3 loop is CASSYSASGGLAKNIQYF. For the CDR3, the DNA is TGTGCCAGCAGTTACTCGGCTAGCGGGGGACTAGCCAAAAACATTCAGTACTTC.